One sample yielded the 5 T cell receptor beta chains listed below, sequenced in a study of shared clonotypes between healthy human individuals (TCRdb year 2020). Receptor libraries were prepared by the immunoSEQ multiplex PCR assay. TCRdb provides this immuneACCESS table in a form limited to in-frame rearrangements. Some clones are lacking; in checked studies, under half of them reflect an unresolved V gene, and why the rest are absent is not known. The sample has under 600,000 clones on record, almost 80% of them singletons. In total, the top ten clones hold 9.5% to 15% of the sample. Sequencing input: PBMCs. All receptors derive from a woman aged 40 to 50 in good health. Some clones in this sample may be carry-over from other donors' samples.

The V call is TRBV5-1, the J call TRBJ1-5; weak D call: TRBD1 (6 bases). Looked up from germline, CDR1 is SGHRS and CDR2 is YFSETQ. The CDR3 loop spans 15 amino acids. V was cut by 0 bases and J by 5 bases, with 12 bases left in between. CDR3 coding DNA: TGCGCCAGCAGCTTGGATTCGGGGGCTGATCAGCCCCAGCATTTT. Its translation is CASSLDSGADQPQHF.

V and J are TRBV5-1 and TRBJ2-2, with D tentatively TRBD1 (6 bases). The CDR3 consists of 16 residues. V was shortened by 4 bases and J by 4 bases, with 17 bases between the two germline ends. CDR1 is SGHRS and CDR2 is YFSETQ in the germline V gene. This CDR3 reads CASSLEGQHITGELFF. CDR3 in DNA: TGCGCCAGCAGCCTCGAAGGACAGCATATCACCGGGGAGCTGTTTTTT. The full variable domain, completed using reference TRBV5-1 and TRBJ2-2, is KAGVTQTPRYLIKTRGQQVTLSCSPISGHRSVSWYQQTPGQGLQFLFEYFSETQRNKGNFPGRFSGRQFSNSRSEMNVSTLELGDSALYLCASSLEGQHITGELFFGEGSRLTVL.

This rearrangement joins TRBV25-1 to TRBJ2-5; 7 positions match TRBD1. The CDR3 loop spans 17 amino acids. In germline, CDR1 is MGHDK, CDR2 SYGVNS. Trimming at V came to 4 bases and at J to 0 bases, leaving 11 bases not matched to a gene. CDR3 DNA sequence: TGTGCCAGCAGTGGACGTCCCGGGACAGTGTACCAAGAGACCCAGTACTTC. Residues: CASSGRPGTVYQETQYF.

This clone was detected many times. The V call is TRBV4-2, the J call TRBJ1-1, with 8 positions matching TRBD1. The CDR3 runs to 16 residues. The trim removed 6 bases at V and 3 bases at J, leaving 12 bases unmatched. Per the germline V gene, CDR1 is LGHNA and CDR2 is YNFKEQ. This CDR3 reads CASSPSRDRSHTEAFF. The CDR3 DNA reads TGTGCCAGCAGTCCGTCCCGGGACAGGTCCCACACTGAAGCTTTCTTT.

V and J are TRBV2 and TRBJ1-1, with D maybe TRBD1 (6 bases). This CDR3 is built from 13 residues. The germline V and J ends were trimmed by 6 bases and 0 bases, with 8 bases remaining between them. Germline lookup yields CDR1 SNHLY and CDR2 FYNNEI. CDR3: CASRPGVNTEAFF. The DNA of the CDR3 is TGTGCCAGCAGGCCAGGGGTGAACACTGAAGCTTTCTTT.